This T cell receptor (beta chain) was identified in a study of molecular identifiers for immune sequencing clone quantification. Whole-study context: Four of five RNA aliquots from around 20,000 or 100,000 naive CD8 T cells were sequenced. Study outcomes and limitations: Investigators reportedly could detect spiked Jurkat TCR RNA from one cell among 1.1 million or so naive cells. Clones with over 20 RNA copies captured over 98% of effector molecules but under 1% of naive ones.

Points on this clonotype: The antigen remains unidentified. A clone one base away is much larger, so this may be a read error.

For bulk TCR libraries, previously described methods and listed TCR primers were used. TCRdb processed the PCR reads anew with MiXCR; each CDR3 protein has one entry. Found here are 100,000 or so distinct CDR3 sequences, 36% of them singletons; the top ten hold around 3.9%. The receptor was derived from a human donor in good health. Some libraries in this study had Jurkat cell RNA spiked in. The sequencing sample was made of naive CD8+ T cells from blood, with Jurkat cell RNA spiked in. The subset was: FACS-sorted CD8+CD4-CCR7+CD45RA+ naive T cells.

The CDR3 spells CASEGQTPEQYF. The CDR3, as DNA: TGTGCCAGCGAGGGACAAACGCCCGAGCAGTACTTC. V and J are TRBV6-1 and TRBJ2-7; possibly TRBD1 for D (6 bases). Germline loops: CDR1 MNHNS, CDR2 SASEGT. Trimming stripped 8 bases from V and 6 bases from J, with 14 bases between. This CDR3 is 12 amino acids long.